This TCR beta chain was sequenced during a study of memory CD8 T cells in hepatitis C reinfection. Repertoires were generated with immunoSEQ multiplex PCR, while TCRdb's copy carries only in-frame clones and drops some. The table records 35,000 to 55,000 clones, 85% to 90% of them present only once. V trimming: 2 bases; J trimming: 1 base; junction bases outside the gene matches: 4. This CDR3 is built from 16 residues. Germline V CDR1 and CDR2: MNHEY, SVGAGI. The time point is: peak reinfection, 3 to 8 weeks after reinfection detection. No in vitro expansion preceded TCR sequencing of the sorted cells.

Specimen: naive CD8+ T cells sorted from blood. J is TRBJ1-5 and V is TRBV6-5; TRBD1 aligns across 8 bases. The sequence was obtained from a young man with hepatitis C virus infection. The CDR3 DNA follows: TGTGCCAGCAGTTACGGCAGGGGGCTGAGCAATCAGCCCCAGCATTTT. This encodes CASSYGRGLSNQPQHF.